One sample yielded the 29 T cell receptor beta chains listed below, sequenced in a study of CXCR4 blockade with PD-1 therapy in pancreatic cancer. The assay was immunoSEQ multiplex PCR, and TCRdb's table has in-frame clones only and misses some. Of roughly 18,000 clones detected, around 72% appear once; the ten largest clones hold around 6.3%. Sequences were obtained from tumor tissue. The receptors stem from a human donor with pancreatic ductal adenocarcinoma.

This clone was seen only a few times. This sequence joins TRBV18 and TRBJ2-6; 9 bases line up with TRBD1. The CDR3 extends over 20 amino acids. The J segment lost 0 bases and the V segment lost 1 base, leaving 10 bases of the junction unmatched. Germline V gene data show CDR1 as KGHSH and CDR2 as LQKENI. CDR3 protein: CASSPLPGTGRLSGANVLTF. The CDR3 DNA reads as TGTGCCAGCTCACCACTCCCCGGGACAGGGAGGCTCTCTGGGGCCAACGTCCTGACTTTC. Drawing the rest from reference TRBV18 and TRBJ2-6, the complete variable domain is NAGVMQNPRHLVRRRGQEARLRCSPMKGHSHVYWYRQLPEEGLKFMVYLQKENIIDESGMPKERFSAEFPKEGPSILRIQQVVRGDSAAYFCASSPLPGTGRLSGANVLTFGAGSRLTVL.

As regards this clone: Residues arising from an ambiguous or unread base are written as X. V and J are TRBV11-3 and TRBJ2-7; maybe TRBD1 (6 bases). The V end was cut by 5 bases, the J end by 2 bases, with 19 bases between. The germline gives CDR1 SGHNT, CDR2 YENEEA. The CDR3 extends over 16 amino acids. DNA for the CDR3: TGTGCCAGCAGCCTTTCGGGCCTCRGGACAGCCTACGAGCAGTACTTC. It specifies CASSLSGLXTAYEQYF.

This clone was counted once. The V gene is TRBV6-8, the J gene TRBJ1-5; a possible D gene is TRBD1 (5 bases). CDR3 length: 12 residues. The germline V gene encodes CDR1 MNHGY and CDR2 SAAAGT. V was trimmed by 7 bases and J by 9 bases, leaving 13 bases between them. The CDR3: CASTGTSGPQHF. The CDR3 bases are TGTGCCAGCACAGGGACCTCTGGGCCCCAGCATTTT.

The CDR3 nucleotides read TGTGCCAGCAGCCAGGACCTCATGAACACTGAAGCTTTCTTT. Amino acid sequence: CASSQDLMNTEAFF. The V gene is TRBV14, the J gene TRBJ1-1; D not certain. The CDR3 sequence is 14 residues long. V dropped 3 bases and J dropped 0 bases, with 8 bases sitting between them. CDR1 SGHDN and CDR2 FVKESK come from the germline V gene.

This clone came up once. The DNA of the CDR3 is TGTGCCAGCAGTGAGGACGGAGAGCAGATCTACAATGAGCAGTTCTTC. Its protein is CASSEDGEQIYNEQFF. The gene calls are TRBV2 and TRBJ2-1; D unclear. The CDR3 runs 16 residues. The germline V gene encodes CDR1 SNHLY and CDR2 FYNNEI. Trimming removed 3 bases at V and 3 bases at J, with 15 bases between.

The chain has TRBV18 and TRBJ2-5; 10 nucleotides align to TRBD1. The J segment lost 4 bases and the V segment lost 6 bases, leaving 8 bases of the junction unmatched. Looked up from germline, CDR1 is KGHSH and CDR2 is LQKENI. The length of the CDR3 is 15 residues. The CDR3 loop is CASSPGTGAAETQYF. In nucleotides, the CDR3 is TGTGCCAGCTCCCCCGGGACAGGGGCCGCAGAGACCCAGTACTTC.

The chain joins TRBV28 to TRBJ1-5, with a weak D call TRBD1 (5 bases). CDR1 MDHEN and CDR2 SYDVKM come from the germline V gene. The CDR3 spans 15 residues. Deletions cut 6 bases from V and 5 bases from J, with 17 bases between. DNA for the CDR3: TGTGCCAGCAGGGGGGGGACGGCGATTTATCAGCCCCAGCATTTT. This encodes CASRGGTAIYQPQHF.

V and J are TRBV28 and TRBJ1-5; D unresolved. V gave up 2 bases and J gave up 3 bases, with 8 bases separating them. Per the germline V gene, CDR1 is MDHEN and CDR2 is SYDVKM. CDR3 length equals 14 residues. The CDR3 here is CASSLPGANQPQHF. Written as DNA, the CDR3 is TGTGCCAGCAGTTTACCGGGAGCCAATCAGCCCCAGCATTTT.

This sequence joins TRBV28 and TRBJ2-5, with TRBD1 identical over 7 bases. The J segment lost 3 bases and the V segment lost 1 base, leaving 5 bases of the junction unmatched. Germline V gene data show CDR1 as MDHEN and CDR2 as SYDVKM. The CDR3 extends over 15 amino acids. The CDR3 nucleotides are TGTGCCAGCAGTTTATTTAGGACAGGCGAAGAGACCCAGTACTTC. As protein: CASSLFRTGEETQYF.

The V call is TRBV27, the J call TRBJ2-1; 12 bases match TRBD2. The CDR3 covers 16 residues. Trimming at V came to 2 bases and at J to 6 bases, leaving 5 bases not matched to a gene. CDR1 and CDR2 from the germline V gene are MNHEY and SMNVEV (reference sequence). CDR3 nucleotide sequence: TGTGCCAGCAGTTTACTAGCGGGAGGGCCGGGCAATGAGCAGTTCTTC. Protein product: CASSLLAGGPGNEQFF.

The chain joins TRBV19 to TRBJ2-6; 9 bases align to TRBD1. Looked up from germline, CDR1 is LNHDA and CDR2 is SQIVND (reference sequence). With 2 bases clipped from V and 3 bases from J, the junction kept 11 bases outside the gene matches. The CDR3 has 19 amino acids. CDR3 DNA: TGTGCCAGTAGTATAACGACCGGGACAGGGACAGGTGGGGCCAACGTCCTGACTTTC. Protein product: CASSITTGTGTGGANVLTF. Full variable domain (outside the CDR3, taken from reference TRBV19 and TRBJ2-6): DGGITQSPKYLFRKEGQNVTLSCEQNLNHDAMYWYRQDPGQGLRLIYYSQIVNDFQKGDIAEGYSVSREKKESFPLTVTSAQKNPTAFYLCASSITTGTGTGGANVLTFGAGSRLTVL.

This CDR3 reads CASRGGYNGYTF. The CDR3, as DNA: TGTGCCAGCAGAGGAGGGTATAATGGCTACACCTTC. The rearrangement uses TRBV25-1 and TRBJ1-2; D call uncertain. V lost 6 bases and J lost 6, with 11 bases in between. There are 12 residues in the CDR3. The germline V gene has CDR1 MGHDK and CDR2 SYGVNS.

The genes are TRBV11-3 and TRBJ1-5, with D unclear. Germline V gives CDR1 SGHNT, CDR2 YENEEA. This CDR3 contains 14 residues. Trimming left V 3 bases short and J 7 bases short, with 13 bases between. The DNA of the CDR3 is TGTGCCAGCAGCTTGTCCGGGGATCGCCAGCCCCAGCATTTT. Amino acids: CASSLSGDRQPQHF.

This clone was recorded a few times. J is TRBJ2-7 and V is TRBV28; D may be TRBD1 (6 bases). The CDR3 has 14 residues. Germline-derived CDR1 and CDR2 are MDHEN and SYDVKM. Trimming stripped 3 bases from V and 2 bases from J, with 11 bases between. CDR3 in amino acids: CASSFWDTAYEQYF. Written as DNA, the CDR3 is TGTGCCAGCAGTTTCTGGGACACCGCCTACGAGCAGTACTTC.

The rearrangement joins TRBV19 to TRBJ2-1; a weak D match, TRBD1 (5 bases). Trimming shortened V by 5 bases and J by 6 bases, and 14 bases separated the two germline ends. The V gene's germline CDR1 is LNHDA and CDR2 SQIVND (reference sequence). The CDR3 runs to 14 residues. This CDR3 is CASSFDSEINEQFF. In DNA form, the CDR3 reads TGTGCCAGTAGTTTCGACAGCGAGATCAATGAGCAGTTCTTC.

The chain couples TRBV28 to TRBJ2-5; 7 bases match TRBD1. This CDR3 has 14 amino acids. The V gene's germline CDR1 is MDHEN and CDR2 SYDVKM. V was pared by 6 bases and J by 5 bases, with 9 bases of the junction left unmatched. The CDR3 here is CASRPTGNLETQYF. DNA of the CDR3: TGTGCCAGCAGACCGACAGGGAATTTGGAGACCCAGTACTTC.

A note on this clone: Mismatch with germline at one junction end may stem from a read error. The V gene is TRBV27, the J gene TRBJ2-3; 11 bases match TRBD2. Germline loops: CDR1 MNHEY, CDR2 SMNVEV (reference sequence). There are 17 residues in the CDR3. In DNA, the CDR3 is TGTGCCACCAGTGATCCAATGGGACTAGCGGGCACAGATACGCAGTATTTT. Encoded protein: CATSDPMGLAGTDTQYF.

A word on this clone: Sequence at one end of the junction differs from germline and may be a read error. V and J are TRBV5-1 and TRBJ2-7; 16 bases agree with TRBD2. The CDR3 sequence is 14 residues long. Germline V gene data show CDR1 as SGHRS and CDR2 as YFSETQ. The CDR3 DNA is TGCGCCAGCAGCTTGGAGGGACTAGCGGGAGGGTCAATATTC. Translation: CASSLEGLAGGSIF.

The table lists this clone with a few counts. The chain is built from TRBV29-1 and TRBJ2-1; D remains unclear. Germline V gene lookup returns CDR1 SQVTM and CDR2 ANQGSEA. V dropped 6 bases and J dropped 4 bases, with 10 bases sitting between them. CDR3 size: 12 residues. DNA of the CDR3: TGCAGCGTGTTACCTAGTTACAATGAGCAGTTCTTC. As protein: CSVLPSYNEQFF.

J is TRBJ1-4 and V is TRBV9, with D possibly being TRBD1 (6 bases). V lost 5 bases, J lost 8 bases, and 16 bases lay in between. The CDR3 consists of 14 residues. Germline loops: CDR1 SGDLS, CDR2 YYNGEE. The CDR3 coding sequence is TGTGCCAGCAGTGAGGGCAGGGGTGGAGAAAAACTGTTTTTT. This gives the protein CASSEGRGGEKLFF.

This clone came up a few times. The rearrangement links TRBV19 to TRBJ2-7; 7 positions agree with TRBD1. CDR1 is LNHDA, CDR2 SQIVND, per germline (reference sequence). V gave up 8 bases and J gave up 0 bases; unmatched junction bases: 4. This CDR3 region has 13 residues. The CDR3 nucleotides are TGTGCCAGTGGGACAGTTAGCTCCTACGAGCAGTACTTC. Translated: CASGTVSSYEQYF.

V and J are TRBV28 and TRBJ2-1; perhaps TRBD1 as D (6 bases). The CDR3 loop spans 14 amino acids. CDR1 and CDR2 from the germline V gene are MDHEN and SYDVKM. The V gene lost 5 bases and the J gene lost 4 bases, with 12 bases spanning the gap. CDR3 bases: TGTGCCAGCAGTCCTACAGGGTTTTACAATGAGCAGTTCTTC. Translating it yields CASSPTGFYNEQFF.

The V gene is TRBV9, the J gene TRBJ1-6; possible D gene TRBD1, 5 bases. The CDR3 totals 15 residues. The germline V gene has CDR1 SGDLS and CDR2 YYNGEE. The V gene lost 3 bases and the J gene lost 9 bases, with 16 bases spanning the gap. CDR3: CASSGLQGEGSPLHF. CDR3 sequence (DNA): TGTGCCAGCAGCGGGCTCCAAGGGGAAGGTTCACCCCTCCACTTT.

This chain connects TRBV18 to TRBJ2-3, with a weak D call TRBD1 (6 bases). CDR1 is KGHSH, CDR2 LQKENI, per germline. V was pared by 3 bases and J by 4 bases, with 11 bases between. The CDR3 is 14 amino acids. This CDR3 reads CASSPLQGSDTQYF. The DNA for the CDR3 is TGTGCCAGCTCACCTCTACAGGGATCAGATACGCAGTATTTT.

In this sample, this clone turned up a few times. The V and J genes are TRBV29-1 and TRBJ1-1; the D gene is possibly TRBD1 (5 bases). The ends were cut back, 4 bases at V and 1 base at J, with 7 bases in the middle. CDR1 is SQVTM, CDR2 ANQGSEA, per germline. The CDR3 length is 12 residues. The CDR3 region has the DNA TGCAGCGTTGGGGGGTGGAACACTGAAGCTTTCTTT. The encoded protein is CSVGGWNTEAFF.

The chain carries TRBV19 and TRBJ2-4, with a weak D call TRBD1 (5 bases). The V gene lost 3 bases and the J gene lost 7 bases, with 16 bases spanning the gap. The CDR3 covers 15 residues. Germline CDR1 and CDR2: LNHDA and SQIVND (reference sequence). CDR3 amino acids: CASSIAHSRVNIQYF. CDR3 in DNA: TGTGCCAGTAGTATCGCCCATAGCAGGGTGAACATTCAGTACTTC.

In its sample, this clone was seen a few times. In DNA, the CDR3 is TGCGCCAGCAGTGAGACGGACAGCCAAGGGGAGACCCAGTACTTC. This codes for CASSETDSQGETQYF. J is TRBJ2-5 and V is TRBV10-2; D possibly corresponds to TRBD1 (6 bases). Germline CDR1 reads WSHSY; CDR2 reads SAAADI. The V end lost 2 bases, the J end lost 5 bases, and 15 bases lay between the germline ends. The CDR3 runs to 15 residues.

The chain employs TRBV28 and TRBJ2-1; no definite D call. This CDR3 comprises 14 residues. Germline CDR1 and CDR2: MDHEN and SYDVKM. The ends were cut back, 4 bases at V and 2 bases at J, with 9 bases in the middle. This CDR3 is CASSSGPPYNEQFF. DNA for the CDR3: TGTGCCAGCAGTTCAGGACCGCCCTACAATGAGCAGTTCTTC.

The chain carries TRBV29-1 and TRBJ1-3; no firm D call. The CDR3 is 13 amino acids. Germline CDR1 reads SQVTM; CDR2 reads ANQGSEA. V was clipped by 4 bases and J by 3 bases, with 10 bases between them. CDR3 loop: CSVAQRGGNTIYF. The CDR3 nucleotides are TGCAGCGTTGCCCAACGGGGTGGAAACACCATATATTTT.